Below are 25 T cell receptor beta chains sequenced from a single sample in a study of T-cell reconstitution after alpha-beta-depleted transplantation in children (dated by TCRdb to 2016 to 2018). This specimen's treatment or condition label, per the study, means: allogeneic hematopoietic cell transplantation with graft depleted of TCRalphabeta T cells and CD19 B cells. Receptor amplification or capture employed PCR. The reads were generated on an Illumina HiSeq 2500. TCR library preparation used molecular barcoding, with unique molecular identifiers applied to normalize quantification of the TCRbeta repertoire. TCRdb reprocessed the public reads (quality trimming at Q25 with fastp, clone calling with MiXCR) and kept in-frame beta chains. Each record represents a unique CDR3 protein, reported with the most common genes and DNA among its rows. The sample yields some 550,000 distinct CDR3 sequences; about 23% were counted once. In total, the top ten clones hold 13% to 15% of the sample.

The specimen was PBMCs, mostly from graft donor cells, collected 360 days after TCRalphabeta/CD19-depleted stem cell transplant. The source is a boy in the first two years of life who had a stem cell transplant for acute myeloid leukemia, so the T cells may come from the graft donor.

This clonotype has a count of ten or more. The V gene is TRBV6-5, the J gene TRBJ2-2, with D unclear. The germline gives CDR1 MNHEY, CDR2 SVGAGI. The CDR3 runs to 14 residues. V was clipped by 7 bases and J by 5 bases, with 14 bases between them. The DNA for the CDR3 is TGTGCCAGCACCTACGTCCCTAATACCGGGGAGCTGTTTTTT. This codes for CASTYVPNTGELFF.

This clonotype was detected only a few times. The J gene is TRBJ2-1, the V gene TRBV20-1; 8 bases line up with TRBD2. V lost 6 bases to trimming and J lost 4 bases; unmatched junction nucleotides: 11. Germline V gene lookup returns CDR1 DFQATT and CDR2 SNEGSKA (reference sequence). The CDR3 consists of 15 residues. CDR3 nucleotide sequence: TGCAGTGCGCGAACTACGGGGGGGGGTTACAATGAGCAGTTCTTC. It is translated as CSARTTGGGYNEQFF.

The rearrangement links TRBV21-1 to TRBJ1-1. TRBV21-1 has pseudogene status. The CDR3 extends over 13 amino acids. The CDR3 here is CASSIGEGTEAFF. CDR3 nucleotide sequence: TGTGCCAGCAGCATTGGGGAGGGCACTGAAGCTTTCTTT.

This clonotype was counted between two and nine times. The chain links TRBV6-4 to TRBJ1-1; 7 bases fit TRBD1. V trimming: 2 bases; J trimming: 3 bases; junction bases outside the gene matches: 0. This CDR3 is 13 amino acids long. Germline CDR1 and CDR2: MRHNA and SNTAGT. CDR3 in amino acids: CASSDDRDTEAFF. The CDR3 nucleotides read TGTGCCAGCAGTGACGACAGGGACACTGAAGCTTTCTTT.

This clonotype was detected a few times. The chain carries TRBV20-1 and TRBJ2-1; tentatively, D is TRBD1 (6 bases). Trimming shortened V by 4 bases and J by 0 bases, and 13 bases separated the two germline ends. The CDR3 sequence is 15 residues long. Germline CDR1 and CDR2: DFQATT and SNEGSKA (reference sequence). Written as DNA, the CDR3 is TGCAGTGCTACGTGGGGGACACGCTCCTACAATGAGCAGTTCTTC. Its translation is CSATWGTRSYNEQFF.

This clonotype came up many times. The J gene is TRBJ2-2, the V gene TRBV6-7; D uncertain. TRBV6-7 is an ORF; its function is uncertain. V was clipped by 6 bases and J by 10 bases, with 12 bases between them. This CDR3 spans 12 amino acids. The CDR3 nucleotides are TGTGCCAGCAGACAAATTCTCCCGGAGCTGTTTTTT. Its protein is CASRQILPELFF.

This chain joins TRBV15 and TRBJ2-7; D is perhaps TRBD2 (5 bases). CDR3 length: 14 residues. Germline V gene lookup returns CDR1 LNHNV and CDR2 YYDKDF (reference sequence). V was shortened by 0 bases and J by 2 bases, with 8 bases between the two germline ends. The CDR3 DNA follows: TGTGCCACCAGCAGAGATCGGGGTCCCTACGAGCAGTACGTC. Translation: CATSRDRGPYEQYV.

This clonotype showed up many times. This chain joins TRBV5-1 and TRBJ2-1; D is possibly TRBD1 or TRBD2 (5 bases each). CDR1 is SGHRS and CDR2 is YFSETQ in the germline V gene. The V gene lost 4 bases and the J gene lost 6 bases, with 8 bases spanning the gap. The length of the CDR3 is 12 residues. CDR3 sequence: CASSAGTNEQFF. The CDR3, as DNA: TGCGCCAGCAGCGCCGGGACCAATGAGCAGTTCTTC.

V usage is TRBV20-1 and J usage is TRBJ2-3, with TRBD2 identical over 8 bases. CDR3 length equals 15 residues. Per germline, CDR1 DFQATT and CDR2 SNEGSKA (reference sequence). The CDR3 here is CRAWMVGGATDTQYF. The CDR3 coding sequence is TGCAGGGCCTGGATGGTCGGGGGGGCAACAGATACGCAGTATTTT.

This sequence joins TRBV7-9 and TRBJ1-1; D not resolved. There are 15 residues in the CDR3. Trimming stripped 1 base from V and 6 bases from J, with 15 bases between. Germline loops: CDR1 SEHNR, CDR2 FQNEAQ (reference sequence). CDR3 DNA: TGTGCCAGCAGCTTAGTGGCAGGCGGGAGGTCTGAAGCTTTCTTT. Translating gives CASSLVAGGRSEAFF.

This clonotype was seen more than once but under ten times. This chain joins TRBV6-4 and TRBJ2-7; 9 nucleotides match TRBD1. Germline V lookup: CDR1 MRHNA, CDR2 SNTAGT. The CDR3 loop spans 15 amino acids. With V trimmed by 0 bases and J by 5 bases, 5 bases remained unmatched. The CDR3 bases are TGTGCCAGCAGTGACTCTGGACAGGGGTTCGACGAGCAGTACGTC. As protein: CASSDSGQGFDEQYV.

J is TRBJ1-6 and V is TRBV7-6; TRBD1 matches at 9 bases. Germline CDR1 is SGHVS and CDR2 is FNYEAQ. The CDR3 totals 16 residues. J lost 6 bases, V lost 5 bases, and 8 bases had no gene match. The CDR3 here is CASSSAQGAVNSPLHF. Written as DNA, the CDR3 is TGTGCCAGCAGCAGCGCACAGGGGGCCGTTAATTCACCCCTCCACTTT.

Written as DNA, the CDR3 is TGTGCCAGCAGGGGACAGGGGAAATACAATGAGCAGTTCTTC. Its protein is CASRGQGKYNEQFF. The chain couples TRBV6-5 to TRBJ2-1; 10 bases align to TRBD1. CDR1 and CDR2 from the germline V gene are MNHEY and SVGAGI. J gave up 4 bases and V 6 bases, and 3 bases lay outside the gene matches. The CDR3 covers 14 residues.

V usage is TRBV7-6 and J usage is TRBJ2-5; 13 nucleotides line up with TRBD2. Unmatched junction bases numbered 8, after V lost 4 bases and J lost 6 bases. CDR3 length equals 16 residues. The germline V gene encodes CDR1 SGHVS and CDR2 FNYEAQ. Written as DNA, the CDR3 is TGTGCCAGCAGCTATGGACTAGCGGGGGAAGAAAAGACCCAGTACTTC. Its protein product is CASSYGLAGEEKTQYF.

This chain joins TRBV20-1 and TRBJ1-6; weak D call: TRBD1 (5 bases). CDR3 length equals 16 residues. The germline V gene has CDR1 DFQATT and CDR2 SNEGSKA (reference sequence). Trimming left V 6 bases short and J 0 bases short, with 15 bases between. The CDR3 region is CSAIRPGSSYNSPLHF. The CDR3 DNA sequence: TGCAGTGCGATACGCCCAGGGAGCTCCTATAATTCACCCCTCCACTTT.

This clonotype was recorded at least ten times. This chain connects TRBV20-1 to TRBJ2-3; 13 nucleotides agree with TRBD2. The CDR3 consists of 14 residues. The germline gives CDR1 DFQATT, CDR2 SNEGSKA (reference sequence). The CDR3 is CRLAGGGHTDTQYF. CDR3 nucleotide sequence: TGCAGACTAGCGGGGGGGGGCCACACAGATACGCAGTATTTT.

In its sample, this clonotype was seen many times. V is TRBV12-3 or TRBV12-4 and J is TRBJ2-3, with TRBD2 identical over 8 bases. Unmatched junction bases numbered 3, after V lost 2 bases and J lost 2 bases. This CDR3 has 15 residues. The CDR3 loop reads CASSLLLAVTDTQYF. For the CDR3, the DNA is TGTGCCAGCAGTTTACTACTAGCGGTCACAGATACGCAGTATTTT.

This chain uses TRBV7-9 with TRBJ1-1; D may be TRBD1 (6 bases). The germline gives CDR1 SEHNR, CDR2 FQNEAQ (reference sequence). This CDR3 has 13 amino acids. The V and J ends lost 7 bases and 4 bases respectively, with 13 bases between them. CDR3: CASITGLGTEAFF. The CDR3 DNA reads as TGTGCCAGCATCACAGGGTTGGGCACTGAAGCTTTCTTT. The variable domain in full, with the rest retrieved from reference TRBV7-9 and TRBJ1-1, is DTGVSQNPRHKITKRGQNVTFRCDPISEHNRLYWYRQTLGQGPEFLTYFQNEAQLEKSRLLSDRFSAERPKGSFSTLEIQRTEQGDSAMYLCASITGLGTEAFFGQGTRLTVV.

This clonotype appeared many times. The chain recombines TRBV20-1 with TRBJ2-7, with TRBD2 as a possible D gene (5 bases). The CDR3 is 15 residues long. Germline CDR1 and CDR2: DFQATT and SNEGSKA (reference sequence). V was cut by 1 base and J by 2 bases, with 15 bases left in between. CDR3 sequence reads: CSARATGIIAYEQYF. The CDR3 DNA reads TGCAGTGCTAGAGCAACCGGGATCATCGCCTACGAGCAGTACTTC.

This clonotype was found a few times. This chain connects TRBV5-1 to TRBJ2-1; D ambiguous. Germline CDR1 is SGHRS and CDR2 is YFSETQ. V lost 1 base and J lost 0, with 8 bases in between. The CDR3 totals 15 residues. The DNA for the CDR3 is TGCGCCAGCAGCTTGATAGTAGACTCCTACAATGAGCAGTTCTTC. As protein: CASSLIVDSYNEQFF. The entire variable domain, with the rest obtained from reference TRBV5-1 and TRBJ2-1, is as follows: KAGVTQTPRYLIKTRGQQVTLSCSPISGHRSVSWYQQTPGQGLQFLFEYFSETQRNKGNFPGRFSGRQFSNSRSEMNVSTLELGDSALYLCASSLIVDSYNEQFFGPGTRLTVL.

This chain uses TRBV4-1 with TRBJ2-7, with D perhaps being TRBD1 or TRBD2 (5 bases each). Germline V gene sequence: CDR1 MGHRA, CDR2 YSYEKL. The V end was cut by 1 base, the J end by 0 bases, with 10 bases between. The CDR3 runs 15 residues. CDR3 protein: CASSQGPGRSYEQYV. The CDR3 coding sequence is TGCGCCAGCAGCCAAGGTCCGGGACGCTCCTACGAGCAGTACGTC.

This clonotype was counted many times. This chain links TRBV20-1 with TRBJ2-3; D remains unclear. Deletions cut 7 bases from V and 1 base from J, with 18 bases between. Looked up from germline, CDR1 is DFQATT and CDR2 is SNEGSKA (reference sequence). The CDR3 loop spans 15 amino acids. Here the CDR3 reads CSVNSRAGRTDTQYF. The CDR3 nucleotides are TGCAGTGTTAACAGCCGGGCAGGCCGCACAGATACGCAGTATTTT.

In its sample, this clonotype was seen a few times. This rearrangement joins TRBV5-5 to TRBJ2-7; perhaps D is TRBD1 or TRBD2 (5 bases each). V lost 1 base, J lost 2 bases, and 10 bases lay in between. The CDR3 is 14 amino acids. Germline V lookup: CDR1 SGHKS, CDR2 YYEKEE (reference sequence). The CDR3 coding sequence is TGTGCCAGCAGCTTGAGGGACGGCGCCTACGAGCAGTACGTC. Its protein is CASSLRDGAYEQYV.

This clonotype was counted a few times. J is TRBJ1-4 and V is TRBV25-1; D unclear. V gave up 4 bases and J gave up 4 bases, with 16 bases separating them. Germline V gene lookup returns CDR1 MGHDK and CDR2 SYGVNS. The CDR3 has 16 residues. CDR3 sequence: CASSVGSSTVNEKLFF. CDR3 DNA: TGTGCCAGCAGTGTAGGGAGTAGCACCGTTAATGAAAAACTGTTTTTT.

This clonotype has just a few counts. V is TRBV6-5 and J is TRBJ2-1; 10 bases map to TRBD2. V shed 0 bases, J shed 0 bases, and the junction held 5 bases outside the gene matches. The CDR3 is 18 residues long. CDR1 is MNHEY and CDR2 is SVGAGI in the germline V gene. CDR3 nucleotide sequence: TGTGCCAGCAGTTACTCCGGACTAGCGGCAAGCTCCTACAATGAGCAGTTCTTC. Translating it yields CASSYSGLAASSYNEQFF.